This paragraph covers one TCR beta chain sequence. Antigen unknown. This CDR3 spans 19 amino acids. Germline assignment: CDR1 LNHNV and CDR2 YYDKDF (reference sequence). V dropped 1 base and J dropped 1; count of bases not matched to a gene: 6. This specimen comes from a study of OX40 agonist ivuxolimab in advanced cancers. The wider study: Having had anti-PD-1, anti-PD-L1 or anti-CTLA-4 therapy before was allowed, and over 35% had some. In three patients, partial responses were observed, one with hepatocellular carcinoma and two with cutaneous melanoma. General study points: In CD8+ T cells, expanded clones were on average more numerous than in CD4+. Determination of antigen specificity was not performed for the expanded peripheral T cells.

Clones were read by immunoSEQ multiplex PCR, and TCRdb kept only the in-frame ones, dropping some. The repertoire holds 35,000 to 50,000 clones, with roughly 90% as singletons. The receptor was isolated from an adult with an advanced solid tumor such as melanoma, head and neck, liver or kidney cancer. The specimen comprised CD4+ or CD8+ T cells sorted from blood, sampled in a trial of the OX40 agonist ivuxolimab. The rearrangement joins TRBV15 to TRBJ2-4; 14 nucleotides align to TRBD2. The CDR3 spells CATSRVGTSGSLAKNIQYF. The DNA of the CDR3 is TGTGCCACCAGCAGAGTCGGGACTAGCGGGAGTTTGGCCAAAAACATTCAGTACTTC.